This T cell receptor beta chain derives from a study of T-cell reconstitution after alpha-beta-depleted transplantation in children. The CDR3 sequence is 16 residues long. Germline-derived CDR1 and CDR2 are MNHNS and SASEGT. With 6 bases clipped from V and 1 base from J, the junction kept 10 bases outside the gene matches. Library preparation (for TCRbeta) was performed with unique molecular identifiers. Via MiXCR, TCRdb re-called the PCR reads, giving one row per CDR3 protein. The top ten clones hold 4% to 5% of a sample with over 550,000 distinct CDR3 sequences, roughly 10% of them seen once. The sample was PBMCs from the stem cell graft donor, taken from the stem cell graft. The TCR originated in a human donor who donated a stem cell graft to a child with acute myeloid leukemia. This chain joins TRBV6-1 and TRBJ2-3; 7 nucleotides line up with TRBD2. The CDR3: CASSALSSGRTDTQYF. Written as DNA, the CDR3 is TGTGCCAGCAGCGCCCTCTCTAGCGGTCGCACAGATACGCAGTATTTT.